This TCR beta chain comes out of a study of blood T cell repertoires in COVID-19. Study as a whole: Sample material is recorded as cDNA or gDNA derived from T cells, B-cell-depleted T cells, or PBMCs.

Original analysis: Amplification with reference gene primers provided the estimates of nucleated cell counts. Data came from immunoSEQ multiplex PCR; TCRdb stores just in-frame clones and leaves some out. Clonal size and the V and J genes are those of that table, whereas D and trimming came from the DNA. The sample yields about 82,000 clones, around 83% seen once. Germline CDR1 reads SGHNT; CDR2 reads YENEEA. The CDR3 is 18 residues long. Trimming took 1 base from V and 3 from J; bases not matched to a gene: 12. This receptor was identified in a woman aged 60-75 years with acute or convalescent COVID-19. The sample was peripheral blood. The V call is TRBV11-3, the J call TRBJ1-1, with TRBD1 identical over 9 bases. The CDR3 sequence is CASSLGGTGPYPDTEAFF. The CDR3 nucleotides read TGTGCCAGCAGCTTAGGGGGGACAGGGCCCTACCCCGACACTGAAGCTTTCTTT.